Following are 2 T cell receptor beta chains from one sample sequenced in a study of beta chain features in type 1 diabetes. cDNA synthesis used the whole RNA isolate, giving expressed TCRB sequences. Some clones are missing from TCRdb's copy, which holds only in-frame ones; the method was immunoSEQ multiplex PCR. The table lists some 400,000 clones, less than 15% of them singletons, with 0.019% in the top ten. Source material: naive CD4+ T cells from blood. These receptors were obtained from a woman aged 18-29 years in good health.

There are a few counts of this clone. V usage is TRBV29-1 and J usage is TRBJ1-1; 9 bases map to TRBD1. The CDR3 extends over 16 amino acids. Germline loops: CDR1 SQVTM, CDR2 ANQGSEA. V lost 6 bases to trimming and J lost 3 bases; unmatched junction nucleotides: 14. CDR3 DNA: TGCAGCGTAAATCGCAGGGACAGGGTGAAGCACACTGAAGCTTTCTTT. This translates into CSVNRRDRVKHTEAFF. The full variable domain, in which reference TRBV29-1 and TRBJ1-1 provide the parts outside the CDR3, is SAVISQKPSRDICQRGTSLTIQCQVDSQVTMMFWYRQQPGQSLTLIATANQGSEATYESGFVIDKFPISRPNLTFSTLTVSNMSPEDSSIYLCSVNRRDRVKHTEAFFGQGTRLTVV.

The chain uses TRBV30 and TRBJ1-5, with D unclear. The CDR3 has 13 amino acids. V was trimmed by 3 bases and J by 4 bases, leaving 10 bases between them. Germline values: CDR1 GTSNPN, CDR2 SVGIG (reference sequence). This CDR3 is CAWSPQWNQPQHF. The CDR3 coding sequence is TGTGCCTGGAGCCCCCAGTGGAATCAGCCCCAGCATTTT.